The 15 T cell receptor beta chains below come from one sample, sequenced in a study of CD8+ T cells in alopecia areata. Following RNA extraction, reverse transcription yielded cDNA that acted as the sequencing template. Measured with immunoSEQ multiplex PCR; TCRdb has only the in-frame clones, and not every one. Here the sample spans 130,000 to 150,000 clones, roughly 44% being singletons. Material: CD4+ T cells sorted from blood. These TCRs come from a human donor with alopecia areata.

This chain links TRBV5-1 with TRBJ2-1; 9 bases line up with TRBD1. CDR3 size: 14 residues. Trimming took 7 bases from V and 5 from J; bases not matched to a gene: 7. CDR1 is SGHRS and CDR2 is YFSETQ in the germline V gene. CDR3 sequence (DNA): TGCGCCAGCTGGACAGGGGTAGCAAACAATGAGCAGTTCTTC. Translated, it gives CASWTGVANNEQFF.

The V call is TRBV15, the J call TRBJ2-5; D is unclear. This CDR3 contains 16 residues. V dropped 1 base and J dropped 5 bases, with 17 bases sitting between them. Per germline, CDR1 LNHNV and CDR2 YYDKDF (reference sequence). The CDR3 loop is CATSRANEANWETQYF. As DNA, the CDR3 is TGTGCCACCAGCAGAGCCAATGAGGCGAATTGGGAGACCCAGTACTTC.

The rearrangement links TRBV4-1 to TRBJ2-2, with 11 bases lining up with TRBD2. Germline CDR1 reads MGHRA; CDR2 reads YSYEKL. The CDR3 extends over 17 amino acids. Trimming removed 3 bases from V and 10 bases from J; junction bases left unmatched: 13. CDR3 bases: TGCGCCAGCAGCCAGGAAGACTTTAGCGGGAGGGTACAGGAGCTGTTTTTT. This codes for CASSQEDFSGRVQELFF.

V usage is TRBV28 and J usage is TRBJ1-2, with 8 bases lining up with TRBD1. The length of the CDR3 is 15 residues. After removal of 3 bases from V and 8 bases from J, the junction contained 11 bases not matched to a gene. Germline assignment: CDR1 MDHEN and CDR2 SYDVKM. CDR3 residues: CASSFFDRGLRGYTF. CDR3 coding DNA: TGTGCCAGCAGTTTCTTCGACAGGGGTTTACGAGGCTACACCTTC.

The gene calls are TRBV7-8 and TRBJ1-5; 7 bases line up with TRBD1. The CDR3 sequence is 15 residues long. Germline lookup yields CDR1 SGHVS and CDR2 FQNEAQ. V dropped 5 bases and J dropped 7; count of bases not matched to a gene: 11. In DNA, the CDR3 is TGTGCCAGCAGCCCCTCCGGGACAGACATCCAGCCCCAGCATTTT. Encoded protein: CASSPSGTDIQPQHF. The full variable domain, in which reference TRBV7-8 and TRBJ1-5 provide the parts outside the CDR3, is GAGVSQSPRYKVAKRGQDVALRCDPISGHVSLFWYQQALGQGPEFLTYFQNEAQLDKSGLPSDRFFAERPEGSVSTLKIQRTQQEDSAVYLCASSPSGTDIQPQHFGDGTRLSIL.

This clone occurred many times. The chain is built from TRBV28 and TRBJ2-1, with 11 nucleotides matching TRBD2. Germline CDR1 reads MDHEN; CDR2 reads SYDVKM. The ends lost 7 bases at V and 15 bases at J; junction bases unmatched: 8. The length of the CDR3 is 12 residues. The CDR3 loop reads CASTKRLAGWFF. CDR3 coding DNA: TGTGCCAGCACCAAAAGACTAGCGGGATGGTTCTTC.

This chain links TRBV7-2 with TRBJ2-1; the match to TRBD1 covers 7 bases. This CDR3 spans 16 amino acids. Losses at the gene ends were 4 bases for V and 5 bases for J; bases not matched to a gene: 11. Germline V gene sequence: CDR1 SGHTA, CDR2 FQGNSA. CDR3 loop: CASSSRGYRSHNEQFF. The DNA for the CDR3 is TGTGCCAGCAGCTCCAGGGGGTACCGGTCCCACAATGAGCAGTTCTTC.

J is TRBJ2-5 and V is TRBV19; D possibly corresponds to TRBD1 (5 bases). Germline CDR1 is LNHDA and CDR2 is SQIVND (reference sequence). Trimming removed 3 bases at V and 5 bases at J, with 22 bases between. The CDR3 spans 17 residues. The CDR3 nucleotides read TGTGCCAGTAGTATGATATTGGGGCCAAAGAACCGCGAGACCCAGTACTTC. Translating it yields CASSMILGPKNRETQYF.

The V and J genes are TRBV10-3 and TRBJ1-1, with D perhaps TRBD1 (6 bases). This CDR3 comprises 12 residues. Germline CDR1 ENHRY, CDR2 SYGVKD. The V end lost 10 bases, the J end lost 11 bases, and 20 bases lay between the germline ends. The CDR3 sequence is CATQDRRFSAFF. In nucleotides, the CDR3 is TGTGCCACCCAGGACAGACGATTTTCGGCTTTCTTT.

The CDR3 here is CASSLGSSFETQYF. The CDR3 DNA follows: TGCGCCAGCAGCCTGGGTTCTAGTTTCGAGACCCAGTACTTC. The chain uses TRBV5-1 and TRBJ2-5; no reliable D call. Trimming removed 4 bases from V and 5 bases from J, with 15 bases in between. The CDR3 covers 14 residues. Germline values: CDR1 SGHRS, CDR2 YFSETQ. The full variable domain, in which reference TRBV5-1 and TRBJ2-5 provide the parts outside the CDR3, is KAGVTQTPRYLIKTRGQQVTLSCSPISGHRSVSWYQQTPGQGLQFLFEYFSETQRNKGNFPGRFSGRQFSNSRSEMNVSTLELGDSALYLCASSLGSSFETQYFGPGTRLLVL.

This clone was observed a handful of times. The V gene is TRBV29-1, the J gene TRBJ2-7; possible D gene TRBD2, 5 bases. This CDR3 has 12 amino acids. V was clipped by 7 bases and J by 2 bases, with 12 bases between them. Germline V lookup: CDR1 SQVTM, CDR2 ANQGSEA. Written as DNA, the CDR3 is TGCAGCGCTGCCCTGGGAGCCTACGAGCAGTACTTC. Amino acids: CSAALGAYEQYF.

This clone was counted only a few times. This chain uses TRBV7-9 with TRBJ2-3, with TRBD1 as a possible D gene (6 bases). The CDR3 contains 15 residues. V lost 3 bases and J lost 2, with 12 bases in between. Per the germline V gene, CDR1 is SEHNR and CDR2 is FQNEAQ (reference sequence). In DNA, the CDR3 is TGTGCCAGCAGCTTTATACAGGGCAACACAGATACGCAGTATTTT. As protein: CASSFIQGNTDTQYF.

This sequence joins TRBV4-1 and TRBJ2-3; weak D call: TRBD2 (6 bases). This CDR3 comprises 16 residues. The germline V gene encodes CDR1 MGHRA and CDR2 YSYEKL. V gave up 1 base and J gave up 2 bases, with 13 bases separating them. The CDR3: CASSQAYGSTTDTQYF. As DNA, the CDR3 is TGCGCCAGCAGCCAAGCGTACGGGAGCACCACAGATACGCAGTATTTT.

The chain couples TRBV30 to TRBJ1-1, with D unclear. Germline V gene lookup returns CDR1 GTSNPN and CDR2 SVGIG (reference sequence). The V end lost 1 base, the J end lost 3 bases, and 6 bases lay between the germline ends. This CDR3 contains 12 residues. DNA for the CDR3: TGTGCCTGGAGTGCCGGATACACTGAAGCTTTCTTT. Protein: CAWSAGYTEAFF.

This clone was observed a handful of times. The CDR3: CASSPGGDQPQHF. DNA of the CDR3: TGTGCCAGCAGCCCTGGAGGGGATCAGCCCCAGCATTTT. The chain recombines TRBV7-9 with TRBJ1-5; a possible D gene is TRBD1 (5 bases). Deletions cut 5 bases from V and 5 bases from J, with 10 bases between. The CDR3 loop spans 13 amino acids. The germline CDR1 and CDR2 sequences are SEHNR and FQNEAQ (reference sequence). Full variable domain (remainder filled in from reference TRBV7-9 and TRBJ1-5): DTGVSQNPRHKITKRGQNVTFRCDPISEHNRLYWYRQTLGQGPEFLTYFQNEAQLEKSRLLSDRFSAERPKGSFSTLEIQRTEQGDSAMYLCASSPGGDQPQHFGDGTRLSIL.